This T cell receptor beta chain was sequenced during a study of T-cell reconstitution after alpha-beta-depleted transplantation in children. The TCRbeta library was prepared with unique molecular identifiers. MiXCR was run by TCRdb on the PCR reads, yielding one entry per CDR3 protein. The sample yields about 610,000 distinct CDR3 sequences, about 11% seen once. This clonotype was recorded many times. The CDR3 totals 12 residues. Germline V gene lookup returns CDR1 SNHLY and CDR2 FYNNEI. V gave up 10 bases and J gave up 5 bases; unmatched junction bases: 4. The rearrangement uses TRBV2 and TRBJ2-3, with 9 bases lining up with TRBD1. The TCR comes from a human donor who donated a stem cell graft to a child with acute myeloid leukemia. The sequenced sample was PBMCs from the stem cell graft donor, obtained from the stem cell graft. The DNA for the CDR3 is TGTGCCACACAGGGGGCTGGAGATACGCAGTATTTT. Translating gives CATQGAGDTQYF.